This T cell receptor (beta chain) was retrieved from a study of CD8+ T cells in alopecia areata. Stated treatment: oral pan-JAK inhibitor, 5-10 mg twice daily. From PBMCs, CD4+ and CD8+ T cells were sorted. With respect to this clone: Antigen specificity is unknown.

The authors extracted RNA and reverse transcribed it into cDNA as the sequencing template. Here immunoSEQ multiplex PCR was the method, and the copy in TCRdb shows in-frame clones only, minus some. The repertoire holds hundreds of thousands of clones, with just over 65% as singletons. Study-wide results and limits: Especially in alopecia totalis/universalis, lesional scalp showed greater clonality than normal scalp did. Among the top 100, expanded CD8+ clones, as well as scalp clonality, were significantly decreased by tofacitinib.

The sequenced sample was CD4+ T cells sorted from blood, obtained at week 44, from a patient treated with tofacitinib. This clonotype originated in a human donor with alopecia areata.

CDR3 sequence: CASSGTSKSYGYTF. For the CDR3, the DNA is TGTGCCAGCAGTGGGACATCCAAGTCTTATGGCTACACCTTC. The J gene is TRBJ1-2, the V gene TRBV2; TRBD1 is a possible D gene (5 bases). Between the trimmed V and J ends, which lost 4 bases and 5 bases, there was a span of 14 bases. CDR3 length: 14 amino acids. In germline, CDR1 is SNHLY, CDR2 FYNNEI.